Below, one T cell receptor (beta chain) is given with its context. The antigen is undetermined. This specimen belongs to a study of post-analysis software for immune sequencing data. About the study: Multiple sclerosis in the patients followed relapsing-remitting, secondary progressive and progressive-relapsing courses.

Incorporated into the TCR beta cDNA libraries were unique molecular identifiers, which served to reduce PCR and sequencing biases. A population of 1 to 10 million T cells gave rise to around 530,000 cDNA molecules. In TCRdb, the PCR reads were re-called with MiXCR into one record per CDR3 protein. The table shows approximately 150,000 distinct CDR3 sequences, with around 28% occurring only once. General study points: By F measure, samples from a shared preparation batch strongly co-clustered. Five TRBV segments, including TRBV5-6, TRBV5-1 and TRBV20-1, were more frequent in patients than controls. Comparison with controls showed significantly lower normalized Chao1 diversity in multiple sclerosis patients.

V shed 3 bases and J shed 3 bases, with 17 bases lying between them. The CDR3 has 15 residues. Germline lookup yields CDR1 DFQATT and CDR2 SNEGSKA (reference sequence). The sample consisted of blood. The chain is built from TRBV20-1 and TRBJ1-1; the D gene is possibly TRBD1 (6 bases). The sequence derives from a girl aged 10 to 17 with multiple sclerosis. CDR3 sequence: CSASRLRGADTEAFF. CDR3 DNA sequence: TGCAGTGCTAGTAGGTTGCGGGGGGCGGACACTGAAGCTTTCTTT.